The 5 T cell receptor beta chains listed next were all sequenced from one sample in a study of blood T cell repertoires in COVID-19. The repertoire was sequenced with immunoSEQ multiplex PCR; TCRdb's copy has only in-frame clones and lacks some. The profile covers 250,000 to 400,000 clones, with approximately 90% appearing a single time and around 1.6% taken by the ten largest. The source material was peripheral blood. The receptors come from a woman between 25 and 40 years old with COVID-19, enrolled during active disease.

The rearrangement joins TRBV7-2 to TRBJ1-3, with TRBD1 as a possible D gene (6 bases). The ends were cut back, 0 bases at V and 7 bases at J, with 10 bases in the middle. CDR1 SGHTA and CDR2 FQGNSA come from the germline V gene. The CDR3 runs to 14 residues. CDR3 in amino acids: CASSLAPGVNTIYF. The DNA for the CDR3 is TGTGCCAGCAGCTTAGCACCAGGGGTCAACACCATATATTTT.

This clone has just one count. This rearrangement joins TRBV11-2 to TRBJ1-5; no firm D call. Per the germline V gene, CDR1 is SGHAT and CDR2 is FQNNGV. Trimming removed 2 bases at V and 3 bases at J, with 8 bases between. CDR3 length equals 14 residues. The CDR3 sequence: CASSLMSINQPQHF. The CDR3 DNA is TGTGCCAGCAGCTTAATGAGCATCAATCAGCCCCAGCATTTT.

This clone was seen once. CDR3 sequence (DNA): TGTGCCATCCTCATCCGTGGTGCCAGGCGGGCCGGGGAGCTGTTTTTT. Its protein is CAILIRGARRAGELFF. The chain combines TRBV2 with TRBJ2-2; maybe TRBD2 (5 bases). The V end was cut by 10 bases, the J end by 6 bases, with 24 bases between. Germline V lookup: CDR1 SNHLY, CDR2 FYNNEI. The CDR3 covers 16 residues.

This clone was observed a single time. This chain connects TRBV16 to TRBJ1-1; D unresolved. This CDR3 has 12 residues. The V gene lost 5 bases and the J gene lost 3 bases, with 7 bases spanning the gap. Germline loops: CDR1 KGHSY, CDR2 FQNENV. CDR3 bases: TGTGCCAGCAGCTCAGTATACACTGAAGCTTTCTTT. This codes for CASSSVYTEAFF.

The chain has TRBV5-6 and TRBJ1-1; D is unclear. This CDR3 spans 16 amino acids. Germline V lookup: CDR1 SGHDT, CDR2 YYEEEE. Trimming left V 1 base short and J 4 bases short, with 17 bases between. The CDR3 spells CASSLWRASRGTEAFF. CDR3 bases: TGTGCCAGCAGCTTGTGGCGGGCCTCCCGGGGCACTGAAGCTTTCTTT.